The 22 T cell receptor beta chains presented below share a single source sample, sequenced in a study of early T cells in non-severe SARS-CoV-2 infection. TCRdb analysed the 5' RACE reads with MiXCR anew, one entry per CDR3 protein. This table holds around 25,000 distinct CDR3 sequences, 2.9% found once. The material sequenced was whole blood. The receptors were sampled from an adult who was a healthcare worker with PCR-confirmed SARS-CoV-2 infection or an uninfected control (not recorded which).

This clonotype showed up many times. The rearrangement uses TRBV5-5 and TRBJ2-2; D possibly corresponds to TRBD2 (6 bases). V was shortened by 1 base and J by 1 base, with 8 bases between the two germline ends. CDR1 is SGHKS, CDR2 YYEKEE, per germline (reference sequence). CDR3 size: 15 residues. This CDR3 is CASSLWRGNTGELFF. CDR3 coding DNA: TGTGCCAGCAGCTTGTGGAGGGGGAACACCGGGGAGCTGTTTTTT.

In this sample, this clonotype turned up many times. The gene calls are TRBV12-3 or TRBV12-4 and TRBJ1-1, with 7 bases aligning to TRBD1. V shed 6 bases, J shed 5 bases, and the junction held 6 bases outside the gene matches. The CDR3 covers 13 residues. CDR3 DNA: TGTGCCAGCAGACGCGAGACAGGGACTGAAGCTTTCTTT. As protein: CASRRETGTEAFF.

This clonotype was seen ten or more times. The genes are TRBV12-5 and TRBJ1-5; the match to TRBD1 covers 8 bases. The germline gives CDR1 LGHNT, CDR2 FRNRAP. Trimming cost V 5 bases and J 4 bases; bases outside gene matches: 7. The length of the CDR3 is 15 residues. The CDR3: CASGPRTGGNQPQHF. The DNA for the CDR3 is TGTGCTAGTGGTCCCCGCACAGGGGGAAATCAGCCCCAGCATTTT.

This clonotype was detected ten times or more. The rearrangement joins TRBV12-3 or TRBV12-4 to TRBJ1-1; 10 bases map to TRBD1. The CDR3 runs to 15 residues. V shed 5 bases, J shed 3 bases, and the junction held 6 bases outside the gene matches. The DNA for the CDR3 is TGTGCCAGCAGTCTTACTGGGACAGGGGACACTGAAGCTTTCTTT. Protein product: CASSLTGTGDTEAFF.

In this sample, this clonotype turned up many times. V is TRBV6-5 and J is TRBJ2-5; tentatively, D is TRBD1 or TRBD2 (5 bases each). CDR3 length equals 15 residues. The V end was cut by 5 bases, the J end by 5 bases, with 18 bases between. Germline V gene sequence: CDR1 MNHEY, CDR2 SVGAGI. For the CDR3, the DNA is TGTGCCAGCAGTAAGGGACGGGCCCTTGTGGAGACCCAGTACTTC. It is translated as CASSKGRALVETQYF.

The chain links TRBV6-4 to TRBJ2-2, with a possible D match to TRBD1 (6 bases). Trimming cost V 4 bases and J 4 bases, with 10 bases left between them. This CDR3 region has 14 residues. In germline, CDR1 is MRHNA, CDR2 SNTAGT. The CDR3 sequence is CASSVQGFTGELFF. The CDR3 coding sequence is TGTGCCAGCAGTGTACAGGGATTCACCGGGGAGCTGTTTTTT.

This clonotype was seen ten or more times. The CDR3: CASGQFLTDTQYF. The DNA for the CDR3 is TGCGCCAGCGGACAGTTTCTCACAGATACGCAGTATTTT. The chain uses TRBV5-1 and TRBJ2-3; D might be TRBD1 (6 bases). CDR3 length: 13 amino acids. V lost 7 bases, J lost 2 bases, and 11 bases lay in between. Germline V CDR1 and CDR2: SGHRS, YFSETQ. The complete variable domain, with remaining parts taken from reference TRBV5-1 and TRBJ2-3, reads KAGVTQTPRYLIKTRGQQVTLSCSPISGHRSVSWYQQTPGQGLQFLFEYFSETQRNKGNFPGRFSGRQFSNSRSEMNVSTLELGDSALYLCASGQFLTDTQYFGPGTRLTVL.

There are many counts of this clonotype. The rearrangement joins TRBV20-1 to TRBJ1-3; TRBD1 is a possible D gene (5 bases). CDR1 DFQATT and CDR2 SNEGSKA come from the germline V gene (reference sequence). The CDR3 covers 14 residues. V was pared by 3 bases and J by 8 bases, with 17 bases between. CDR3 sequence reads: CSARRQGAGDTIYF. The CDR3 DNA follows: TGCAGTGCTAGGAGGCAGGGAGCAGGAGACACCATATATTTT.

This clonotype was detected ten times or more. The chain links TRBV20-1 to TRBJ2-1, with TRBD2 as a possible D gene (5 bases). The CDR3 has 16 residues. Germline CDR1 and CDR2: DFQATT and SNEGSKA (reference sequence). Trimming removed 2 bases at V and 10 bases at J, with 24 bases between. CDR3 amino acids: CSARSIKESGTGEQFF. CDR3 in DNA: TGCAGTGCTAGATCTATTAAGGAGAGCGGTACTGGGGAGCAGTTCTTC.

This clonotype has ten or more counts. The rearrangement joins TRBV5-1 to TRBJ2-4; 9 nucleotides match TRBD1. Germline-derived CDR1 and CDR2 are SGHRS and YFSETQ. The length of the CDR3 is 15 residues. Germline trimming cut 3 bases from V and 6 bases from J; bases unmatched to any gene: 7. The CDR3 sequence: CASSYGQGIINIQYF. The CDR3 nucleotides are TGCGCCAGCAGCTACGGACAGGGGATTATAAACATTCAGTACTTC.

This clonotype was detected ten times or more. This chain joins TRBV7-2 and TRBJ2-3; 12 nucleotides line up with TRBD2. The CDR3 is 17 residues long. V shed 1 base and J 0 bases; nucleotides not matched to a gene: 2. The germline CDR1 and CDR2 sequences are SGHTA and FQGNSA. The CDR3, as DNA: TGTGCCAGCAGCTTAGGACTAGCGGGGGTGAGCACAGATACGCAGTATTTT. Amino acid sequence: CASSLGLAGVSTDTQYF.

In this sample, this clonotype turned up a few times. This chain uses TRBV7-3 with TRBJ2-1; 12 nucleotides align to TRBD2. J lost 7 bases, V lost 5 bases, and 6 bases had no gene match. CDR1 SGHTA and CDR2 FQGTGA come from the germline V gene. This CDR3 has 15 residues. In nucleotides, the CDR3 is TGTGCCAGCAGCCGAACGACTAGCGGGGGTAATGAGCAGTTCTTC. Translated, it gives CASSRTTSGGNEQFF.

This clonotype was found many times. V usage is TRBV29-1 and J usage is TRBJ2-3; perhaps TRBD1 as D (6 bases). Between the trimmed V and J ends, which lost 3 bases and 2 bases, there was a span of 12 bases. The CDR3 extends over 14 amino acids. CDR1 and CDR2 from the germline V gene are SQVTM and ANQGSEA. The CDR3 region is CSVDRGRITDTQYF. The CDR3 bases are TGCAGCGTTGACAGGGGCAGAATCACAGATACGCAGTATTTT.

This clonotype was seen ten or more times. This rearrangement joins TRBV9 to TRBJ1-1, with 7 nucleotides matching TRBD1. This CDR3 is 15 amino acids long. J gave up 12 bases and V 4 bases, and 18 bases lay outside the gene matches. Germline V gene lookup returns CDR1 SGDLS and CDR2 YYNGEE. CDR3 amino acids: CASSTHPAEGALTFF. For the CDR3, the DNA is TGTGCCAGCAGCACTCACCCGGCTGAGGGGGCGTTGACTTTCTTT.

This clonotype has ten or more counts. The CDR3 DNA is TGTGCCAGCAGCCCCGGCACAGCAAATGAAAAACTGTTTTTT. Its translation is CASSPGTANEKLFF. The genes are TRBV7-2 and TRBJ1-4; D uncertain. The CDR3 runs to 14 residues. Germline CDR1 reads SGHTA; CDR2 reads FQGNSA. The ends were cut back, 5 bases at V and 5 bases at J, with 12 bases in the middle.

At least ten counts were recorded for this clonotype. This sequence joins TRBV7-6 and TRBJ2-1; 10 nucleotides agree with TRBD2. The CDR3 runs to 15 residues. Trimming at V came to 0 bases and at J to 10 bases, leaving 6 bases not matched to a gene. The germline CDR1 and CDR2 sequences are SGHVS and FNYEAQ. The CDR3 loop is CASSLASSGGREQFF. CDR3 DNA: TGTGCCAGCAGCTTAGCTTCTAGCGGGGGACGGGAGCAGTTCTTC.

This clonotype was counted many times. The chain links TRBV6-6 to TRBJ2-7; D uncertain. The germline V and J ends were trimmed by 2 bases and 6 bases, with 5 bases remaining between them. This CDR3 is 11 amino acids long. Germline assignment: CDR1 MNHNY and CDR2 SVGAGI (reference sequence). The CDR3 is CASSYDTEQYV. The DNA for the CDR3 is TGTGCCAGCAGTTACGACACCGAGCAGTACGTC.

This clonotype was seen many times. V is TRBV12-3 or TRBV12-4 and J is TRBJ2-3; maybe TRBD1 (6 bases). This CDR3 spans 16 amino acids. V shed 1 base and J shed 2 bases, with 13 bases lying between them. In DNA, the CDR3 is TGTGCCAGCAGTTTAGGTTGGGGGCCCCCCACAGATACGCAGTATTTT. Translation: CASSLGWGPPTDTQYF.

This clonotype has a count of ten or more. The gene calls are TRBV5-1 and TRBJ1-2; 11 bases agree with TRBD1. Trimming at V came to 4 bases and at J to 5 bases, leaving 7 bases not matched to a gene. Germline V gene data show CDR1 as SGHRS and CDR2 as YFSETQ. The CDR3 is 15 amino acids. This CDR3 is CASSPGQGVVYGYTF. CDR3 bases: TGCGCCAGCAGCCCGGGACAGGGGGTCGTTTATGGCTACACCTTC. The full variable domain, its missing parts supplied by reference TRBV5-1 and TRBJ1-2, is KAGVTQTPRYLIKTRGQQVTLSCSPISGHRSVSWYQQTPGQGLQFLFEYFSETQRNKGNFPGRFSGRQFSNSRSEMNVSTLELGDSALYLCASSPGQGVVYGYTFGSGTRLTVV.

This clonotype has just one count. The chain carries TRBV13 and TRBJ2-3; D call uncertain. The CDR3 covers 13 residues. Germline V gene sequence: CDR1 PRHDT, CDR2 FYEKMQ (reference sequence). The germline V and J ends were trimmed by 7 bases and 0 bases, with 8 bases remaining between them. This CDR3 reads CASTHESTDTQYF. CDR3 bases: TGTGCCAGCACCCACGAGAGCACAGATACGCAGTATTTT.

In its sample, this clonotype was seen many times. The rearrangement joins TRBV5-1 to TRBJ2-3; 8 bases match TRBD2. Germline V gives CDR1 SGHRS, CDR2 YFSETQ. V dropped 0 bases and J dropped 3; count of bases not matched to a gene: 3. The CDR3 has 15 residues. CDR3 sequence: CASSLVSSGTDTQYF. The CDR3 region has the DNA TGCGCCAGCAGCTTGGTTTCTAGCGGGACAGATACGCAGTATTTT.

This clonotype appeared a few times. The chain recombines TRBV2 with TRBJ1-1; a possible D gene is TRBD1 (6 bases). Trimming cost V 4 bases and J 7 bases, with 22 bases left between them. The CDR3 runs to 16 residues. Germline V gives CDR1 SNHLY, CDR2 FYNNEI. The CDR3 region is CASSGTPRGGTVEAFF. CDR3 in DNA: TGTGCCAGCAGTGGGACACCCCGAGGGGGTACGGTTGAAGCTTTCTTT.